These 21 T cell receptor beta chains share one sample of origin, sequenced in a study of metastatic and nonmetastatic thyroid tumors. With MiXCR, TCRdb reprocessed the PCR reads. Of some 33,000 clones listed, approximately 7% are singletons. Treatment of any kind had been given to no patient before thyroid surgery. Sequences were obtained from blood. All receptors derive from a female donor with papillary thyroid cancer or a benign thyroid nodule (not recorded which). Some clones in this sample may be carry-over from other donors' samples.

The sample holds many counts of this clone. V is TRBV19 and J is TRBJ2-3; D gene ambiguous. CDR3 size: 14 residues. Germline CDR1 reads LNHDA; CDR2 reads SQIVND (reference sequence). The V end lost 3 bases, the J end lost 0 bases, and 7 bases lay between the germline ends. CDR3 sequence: CASSMYTSTDTQYF. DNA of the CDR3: TGTGCCAGTAGTATGTACACTAGCACAGATACGCAGTATTTT.

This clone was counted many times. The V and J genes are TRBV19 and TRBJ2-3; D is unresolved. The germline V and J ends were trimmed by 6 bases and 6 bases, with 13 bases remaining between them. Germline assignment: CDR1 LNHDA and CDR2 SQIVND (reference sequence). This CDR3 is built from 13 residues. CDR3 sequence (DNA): TGTGCCAGTAGGGAGCAGTCTGGGGATACGCAGTATTTT. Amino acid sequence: CASREQSGDTQYF.

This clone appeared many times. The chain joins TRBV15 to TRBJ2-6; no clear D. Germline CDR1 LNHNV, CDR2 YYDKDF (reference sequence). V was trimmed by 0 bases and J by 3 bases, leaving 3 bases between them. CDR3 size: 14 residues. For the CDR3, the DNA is TGTGCCACCAGCAGAGATGTTGGGGCCAACGTCCTGACTTTC. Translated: CATSRDVGANVLTF.

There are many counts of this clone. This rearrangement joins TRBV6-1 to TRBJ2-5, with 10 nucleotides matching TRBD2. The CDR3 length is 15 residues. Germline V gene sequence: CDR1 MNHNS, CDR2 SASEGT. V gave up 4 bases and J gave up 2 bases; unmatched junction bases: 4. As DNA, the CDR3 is TGTGCCAGCAGTGGGCTAGCGGGAGAACAAGAGACCCAGTACTTC. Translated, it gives CASSGLAGEQETQYF.

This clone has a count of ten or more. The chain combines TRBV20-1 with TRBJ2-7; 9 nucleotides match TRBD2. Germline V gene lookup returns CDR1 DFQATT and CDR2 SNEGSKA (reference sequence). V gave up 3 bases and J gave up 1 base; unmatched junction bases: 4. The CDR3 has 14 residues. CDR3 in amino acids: CSARSSGVSYEQYF. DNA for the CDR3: TGCAGTGCTAGGTCTAGCGGGGTTTCCTACGAGCAGTACTTC.

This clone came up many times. The CDR3 nucleotides are TGTGCCAGCAGCTTCGAAGGGCACACTGAAGCTTTCTTT. Amino acid sequence: CASSFEGHTEAFF. The J gene is TRBJ1-1, the V gene TRBV7-3; D gene ambiguous. CDR3 length equals 13 residues. CDR1 is SGHTA and CDR2 is FQGTGA in the germline V gene. Trimming stripped 3 bases from V and 3 bases from J, with 8 bases between.

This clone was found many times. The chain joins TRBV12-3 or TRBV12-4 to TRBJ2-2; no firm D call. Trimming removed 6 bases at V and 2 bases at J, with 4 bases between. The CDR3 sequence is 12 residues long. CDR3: CASRLNTGELFF. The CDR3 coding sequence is TGTGCCAGCAGACTTAACACCGGGGAGCTGTTTTTT.

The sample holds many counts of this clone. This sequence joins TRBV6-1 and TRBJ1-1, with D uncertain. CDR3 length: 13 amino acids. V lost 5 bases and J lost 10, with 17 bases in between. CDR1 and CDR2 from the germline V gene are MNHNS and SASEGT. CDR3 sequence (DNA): TGTGCCAGCAGTCGCGGCCCCCTGTCAGCAGCTTTCTTT. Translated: CASSRGPLSAAFF.

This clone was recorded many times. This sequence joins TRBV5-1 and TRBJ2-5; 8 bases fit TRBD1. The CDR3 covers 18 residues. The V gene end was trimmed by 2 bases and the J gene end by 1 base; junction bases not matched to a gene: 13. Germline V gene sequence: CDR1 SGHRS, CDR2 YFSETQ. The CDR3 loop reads CASSFFLGDRSSQETQYF. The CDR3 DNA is TGCGCCAGCAGCTTCTTCCTTGGGGACAGGTCAAGCCAAGAGACCCAGTACTTC.

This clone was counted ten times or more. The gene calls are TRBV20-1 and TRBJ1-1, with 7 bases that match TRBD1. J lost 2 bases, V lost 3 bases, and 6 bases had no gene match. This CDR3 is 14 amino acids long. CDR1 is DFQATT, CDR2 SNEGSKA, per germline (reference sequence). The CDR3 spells CSASRGFVNTEAFF. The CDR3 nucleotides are TGCAGTGCTAGCAGGGGGTTTGTTAACACTGAAGCTTTCTTT.

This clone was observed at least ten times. CDR3: CATSDKPETGSGNTIYF. CDR3 coding DNA: TGTGCCACCAGTGATAAACCCGAGACAGGATCAGGAAACACCATATATTTT. The V gene is TRBV24-1, the J gene TRBJ1-3; maybe TRBD1 (6 bases). This CDR3 has 17 amino acids. Germline CDR1 reads KGHDR; CDR2 reads SFDVKD. Trimming stripped 3 bases from V and 4 bases from J, with 18 bases between.

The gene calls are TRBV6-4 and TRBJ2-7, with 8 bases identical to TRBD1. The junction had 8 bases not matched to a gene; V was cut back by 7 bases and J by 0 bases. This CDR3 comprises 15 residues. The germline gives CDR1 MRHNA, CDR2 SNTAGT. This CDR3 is CASTREDRVSYEQYF. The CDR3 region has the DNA TGTGCCAGCACCCGAGAGGACAGGGTCTCCTACGAGCAGTACTTC.

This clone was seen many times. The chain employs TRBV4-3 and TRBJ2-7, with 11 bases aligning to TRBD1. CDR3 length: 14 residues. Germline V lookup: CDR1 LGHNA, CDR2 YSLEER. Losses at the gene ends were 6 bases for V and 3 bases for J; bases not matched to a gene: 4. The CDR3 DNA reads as TGCGCCAGCAGGAGGGACAGGGGGGGCTACGAGCAGTACTTC. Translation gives CASRRDRGGYEQYF.

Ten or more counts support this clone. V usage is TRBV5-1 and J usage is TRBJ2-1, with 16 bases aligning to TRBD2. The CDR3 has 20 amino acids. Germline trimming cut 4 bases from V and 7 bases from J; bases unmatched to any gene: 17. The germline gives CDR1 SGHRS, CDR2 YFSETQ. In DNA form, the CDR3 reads TGCGCCAGCAGCCTGGGGACTAGCGGGGGGGCCTTAATTGAGAGGAATGAGCAGTTCTTC. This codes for CASSLGTSGGALIERNEQFF.

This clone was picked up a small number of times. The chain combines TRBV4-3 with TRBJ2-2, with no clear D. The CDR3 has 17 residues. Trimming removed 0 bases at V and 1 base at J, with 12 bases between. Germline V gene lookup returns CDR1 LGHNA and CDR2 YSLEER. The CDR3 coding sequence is TGCGCCAGCAGCCAAGAGGGGTTCTCGCAGAACACCGGGGAGCTGTTTTTT. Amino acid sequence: CASSQEGFSQNTGELFF.

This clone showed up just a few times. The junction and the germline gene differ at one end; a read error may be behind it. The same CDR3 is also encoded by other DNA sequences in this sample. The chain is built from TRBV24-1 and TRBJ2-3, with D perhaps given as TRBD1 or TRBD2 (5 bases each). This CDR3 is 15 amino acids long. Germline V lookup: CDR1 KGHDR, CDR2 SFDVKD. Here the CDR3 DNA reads TGTGCCACCAGTCACCAGGGATCTAGCACGGATACGCAGTATTTT. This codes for CATSHQGSSTDTQYF.

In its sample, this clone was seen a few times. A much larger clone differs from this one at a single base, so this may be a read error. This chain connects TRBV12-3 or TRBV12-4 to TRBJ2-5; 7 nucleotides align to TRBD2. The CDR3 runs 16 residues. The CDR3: CASSSPGWGGRETHYF. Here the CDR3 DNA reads TGTGCCAGCAGCTCCCCCGGTTGGGGCGGGAGAGAGACCCATTACTTC.

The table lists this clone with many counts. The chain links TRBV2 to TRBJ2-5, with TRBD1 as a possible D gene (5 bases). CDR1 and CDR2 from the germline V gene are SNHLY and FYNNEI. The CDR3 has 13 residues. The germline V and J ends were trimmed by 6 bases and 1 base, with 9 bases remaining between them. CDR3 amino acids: CASRRTSQETQYF. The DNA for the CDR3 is TGTGCCAGCAGACGGACATCCCAAGAGACCCAGTACTTC. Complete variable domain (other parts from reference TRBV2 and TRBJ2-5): EPEVTQTPSHQVTQMGQEVILRCVPISNHLYFYWYRQILGQKVEFLVSFYNNEISEKSEIFDDQFSVERPDGSNFTLKIRSTKLEDSAMYFCASRRTSQETQYFGPGTRLLVL.

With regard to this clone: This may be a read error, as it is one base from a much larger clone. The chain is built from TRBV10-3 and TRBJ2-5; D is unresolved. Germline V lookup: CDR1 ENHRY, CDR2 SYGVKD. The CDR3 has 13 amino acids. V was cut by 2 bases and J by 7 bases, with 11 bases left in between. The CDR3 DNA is TGTGCCATCAGTGAGACCGCAGAAGGGACCCAGTACTTC. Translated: CAISETAEGTQYF.

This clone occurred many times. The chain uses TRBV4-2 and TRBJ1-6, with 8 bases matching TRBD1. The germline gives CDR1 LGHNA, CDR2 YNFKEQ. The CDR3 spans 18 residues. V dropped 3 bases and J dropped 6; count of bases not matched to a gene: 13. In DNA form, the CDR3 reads TGTGCCAGCAGCCATGAATCTCCGGGACAGGCTTCTAATTCACCCCTCCACTTT. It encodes CASSHESPGQASNSPLHF.

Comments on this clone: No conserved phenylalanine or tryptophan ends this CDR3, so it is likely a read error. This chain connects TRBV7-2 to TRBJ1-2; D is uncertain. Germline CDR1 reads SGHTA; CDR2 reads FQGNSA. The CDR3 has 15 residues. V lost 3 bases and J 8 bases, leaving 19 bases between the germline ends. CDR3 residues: CASSFVPPRNDGYTL. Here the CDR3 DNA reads TGTGCCAGCAGCTTTGTCCCGCCAAGGAATGACGGCTACACCCTC.